The 23 T cell receptor beta chains below come from one sample, sequenced in a study of T cells in Graves' hyperthyroidism and ophthalmopathy. Using RNA transcripts as the source, TCR beta CDR3 regions were amplified. The study used the HTBI primer set for a first-round RT-PCR of the TCR CDR3. Each CDR3 protein gets one entry after TCRdb re-called the multiplex PCR reads with MiXCR. This table has over 200,000 distinct CDR3 sequences, approximately 16% appearing once. Specimen: blood. The origin of the receptors is a man aged 40-49 years with Graves' hyperthyroidism.

The chain links TRBV20-1 to TRBJ2-1, with 7 bases identical to TRBD2. Germline CDR1 and CDR2: DFQATT and SNEGSKA (reference sequence). The CDR3 runs to 12 residues. After removal of 6 bases from V and 8 bases from J, the junction contained 7 bases not matched to a gene. The CDR3 DNA reads as TGCAGTGCCCAAAGACTAGCCGATGAGCAGTTCTTC. It specifies CSAQRLADEQFF.

This chain uses TRBV6-1 with TRBJ2-1; D ambiguous. Germline lookup yields CDR1 MNHNS and CDR2 SASEGT. The CDR3 loop spans 11 amino acids. Deletions cut 5 bases from V and 6 bases from J, with 5 bases between. CDR3 nucleotides: TGTGCCAGCAGTAAAGGCAATGAGCAGTTCTTC. It encodes CASSKGNEQFF.

This chain uses TRBV18 with TRBJ2-7, with D tentatively TRBD1 (6 bases). Trimming pared 4 bases from V and 3 bases from J, leaving 10 bases between. Germline V lookup: CDR1 KGHSH, CDR2 LQKENI. This CDR3 comprises 13 residues. CDR3 loop: CASSQQGNYEQYF. The CDR3 coding sequence is TGTGCCAGCTCACAACAGGGAAACTACGAGCAGTACTTC.

The chain carries TRBV14 and TRBJ2-5; possible D gene TRBD2, 5 bases. Trimming took off 3 bases at V and 4 bases at J, with 15 bases between the two ends. The CDR3 totals 15 residues. Germline V gene data show CDR1 as SGHDN and CDR2 as FVKESK. As DNA, the CDR3 is TGTGCCAGCAGCCACATTGCTAGCTTATTAGAGACCCAGTACTTC. It is translated as CASSHIASLLETQYF.

This clonotype appeared many times. DNA of the CDR3: TGTGCCAGCAGCTTAAGTGGGTGGGCACGGGGTGAGCAGTTCTTC. Translation: CASSLSGWARGEQFF. This chain joins TRBV7-6 and TRBJ2-1; a possible D gene is TRBD2 (5 bases). CDR1 and CDR2 (germline): SGHVS, FNYEAQ. The V end lost 2 bases, the J end lost 9 bases, and 17 bases lay between the germline ends. The CDR3 extends over 15 amino acids.

This clonotype was found many times. The chain has TRBV15 and TRBJ2-7; TRBD1 aligns across 9 bases. Germline V gene sequence: CDR1 LNHNV, CDR2 YYDKDF (reference sequence). After removal of 1 base from V and 2 bases from J, the junction contained 0 bases not matched to a gene. The CDR3 is 14 amino acids. This CDR3 reads CATSRGTGAYEQYF. DNA of the CDR3: TGTGCCACCAGCAGAGGGACAGGGGCCTACGAGCAGTACTTC.

V and J are TRBV9 and TRBJ2-7; D gene ambiguous. In germline, CDR1 is SGDLS, CDR2 YYNGEE. Trimming stripped 0 bases from V and 0 bases from J, with 4 bases between. This CDR3 has 13 amino acids. The CDR3 DNA follows: TGTGCCAGCAGCGTAGACGCCTCCTACGAGCAGTACTTC. Amino acid sequence: CASSVDASYEQYF.

This clonotype was seen at least ten times. V gene TRBV2 combines with J gene TRBJ2-7; the D call may be TRBD1 or TRBD2 (5 bases each). The CDR3 spans 15 residues. V shed 5 bases and J shed 2 bases, with 16 bases lying between them. CDR1 SNHLY and CDR2 FYNNEI come from the germline V gene. The CDR3 coding sequence is TGTGCCAGCAGTCCCATCCGGGACGGTGCCTACGAGCAGTACTTC. This sequence encodes CASSPIRDGAYEQYF.

Many counts were recorded for this clonotype. The CDR3 sequence: CAISDQDGNTEAFF. The DNA of the CDR3 is TGTGCCATCAGTGACCAAGACGGGAACACTGAAGCTTTCTTT. The V call is TRBV10-3, the J call TRBJ1-1; D call uncertain. The CDR3 extends over 14 amino acids. V lost 3 bases and J 1 base, leaving 9 bases between the germline ends. The germline CDR1 and CDR2 sequences are ENHRY and SYGVKD.

V gene TRBV11-1 combines with J gene TRBJ2-7; D possibly uses TRBD1 or TRBD2 (6 bases each). This CDR3 spans 17 amino acids. V was cut by 5 bases and J by 4 bases, with 24 bases left in between. CDR1 and CDR2 (germline): SGHAT, FQDESV (reference sequence). This CDR3 is CASSLRRGRDNAYEQYF. In DNA form, the CDR3 reads TGTGCCAGCAGCCTCAGACGAGGGCGGGACAACGCTTACGAGCAGTACTTC.

This clonotype has a count of ten or more. This sequence joins TRBV25-1 and TRBJ2-7, with TRBD1 matching 9 bases. Germline V gives CDR1 MGHDK, CDR2 SYGVNS. This CDR3 spans 21 amino acids. V lost 2 bases and J lost 4; bases outside the gene matches: 24. CDR3: CASSEIHTRGAPGQGVYEQYF. The CDR3, as DNA: TGTGCCAGCAGTGAAATTCACACCCGAGGGGCTCCGGGACAGGGAGTATACGAGCAGTACTTC.

This clonotype was counted at least ten times. V gene TRBV3-1 combines with J gene TRBJ2-5; 10 bases fit TRBD2. There are 17 residues in the CDR3. Trimming took 0 bases from V and 5 from J; bases not matched to a gene: 9. Germline CDR1 is LGHDT and CDR2 is YNNKEL (reference sequence). The CDR3 loop is CASSQDQKRGGLETQYF. The CDR3, as DNA: TGTGCCAGCAGCCAAGATCAGAAGCGGGGGGGCCTGGAGACCCAGTACTTC.

This clonotype was recorded many times. The chain recombines TRBV20-1 with TRBJ2-5; 8 nucleotides align to TRBD2. Germline V lookup: CDR1 DFQATT, CDR2 SNEGSKA (reference sequence). The CDR3 extends over 15 amino acids. Germline trimming cut 5 bases from V and 5 bases from J; bases unmatched to any gene: 13. CDR3 sequence reads: CSADPPGLGGETQYF. As DNA, the CDR3 is TGCAGTGCTGACCCGCCGGGACTAGGGGGGGAGACCCAGTACTTC.

In this sample, this clonotype turned up a few times. This chain uses TRBV18 with TRBJ2-2, with D possibly matching TRBD1 (6 bases). This CDR3 is built from 16 residues. In germline, CDR1 is KGHSH, CDR2 LQKENI. The V end was cut by 2 bases, the J end by 4 bases, with 14 bases between. CDR3 in DNA: TGTGCCAGCTCACCATCACAGGGTCCCTTCACCGGGGAGCTGTTTTTT. Translation gives CASSPSQGPFTGELFF.

This clonotype was detected ten times or more. The chain employs TRBV2 and TRBJ1-1; D ambiguous. CDR3 length equals 13 residues. Germline CDR1 is SNHLY and CDR2 is FYNNEI. Trimming pared 6 bases from V and 0 bases from J, leaving 8 bases between. CDR3 sequence reads: CASRTTLNTEAFF. CDR3 nucleotides: TGTGCCAGCAGGACGACACTGAACACTGAAGCTTTCTTT.

In its sample, this clonotype was seen many times. The genes are TRBV3-1 and TRBJ2-7; D is perhaps TRBD1 or TRBD2 (5 bases each). Deletions cut 5 bases from V and 1 base from J, with 12 bases between. Germline V gene sequence: CDR1 LGHDT, CDR2 YNNKEL (reference sequence). The CDR3 runs to 14 residues. The CDR3 sequence is CASSKVWGSYEQYF. In DNA, the CDR3 is TGTGCCAGCAGCAAAGTTTGGGGGTCCTACGAGCAGTACTTC.

This clonotype was seen at least ten times. V usage is TRBV28 and J usage is TRBJ2-2; 12 positions agree with TRBD2. Germline V gene data show CDR1 as MDHEN and CDR2 as SYDVKM. CDR3 length equals 17 residues. Losses at the gene ends were 5 bases for V and 3 bases for J; bases not matched to a gene: 7. DNA of the CDR3: TGTGCCAGCAGTACTAGACTAGCGGGGGAATACACCGGGGAGCTGTTTTTT. It translates to CASSTRLAGEYTGELFF.

This clonotype was seen a few times. The chain uses TRBV28 and TRBJ2-3, with TRBD1 matching 7 bases. This CDR3 has 16 residues. Germline V gene lookup returns CDR1 MDHEN and CDR2 SYDVKM. J gave up 2 bases and V 5 bases, and 10 bases lay outside the gene matches. The DNA for the CDR3 is TGTGCCAGCAGTCCGAGCCAAGACAGGGACACAGATACGCAGTATTTT. Translation gives CASSPSQDRDTDTQYF.

The V and J genes are TRBV7-9 and TRBJ2-3; perhaps TRBD1 as D (6 bases). From germline, CDR1 is SEHNR and CDR2 FQNEAQ (reference sequence). Trimming took 1 base from V and 0 from J, leaving 20 bases between them. The CDR3 runs to 19 residues. The CDR3 DNA follows: TGTGCCAGCAGCTTAGTGGGAAAGGCAGGGGCTGATAGCACAGATACGCAGTATTTT. Translated, it gives CASSLVGKAGADSTDTQYF.

This clonotype was recorded many times. V usage is TRBV3-1 and J usage is TRBJ2-1; 7 bases align to TRBD1. The CDR3 spans 15 residues. The trim removed 2 bases at V and 4 bases at J, leaving 5 bases unmatched. Germline loops: CDR1 LGHDT, CDR2 YNNKEL (reference sequence). In DNA form, the CDR3 reads TGTGCCAGCAGCCAACGGGACAGCCGATACAATGAGCAGTTCTTC. Residues: CASSQRDSRYNEQFF.

This clonotype was found a few times. The CDR3 loop is CASSSRPQTAAGELFF. Here the CDR3 DNA reads TGTGCCAGCAGTTCCCGTCCCCAGACGGCGGCCGGGGAGCTGTTTTTT. This chain connects TRBV6-1 to TRBJ2-2; D ambiguous. The CDR3 runs 16 residues. The ends were cut back, 5 bases at V and 6 bases at J, with 19 bases in the middle. Germline-derived CDR1 and CDR2 are MNHNS and SASEGT.

This clonotype was found many times. The chain recombines TRBV20-1 with TRBJ2-5; perhaps TRBD1 as D (5 bases). V was cut by 1 base and J by 0 bases, with 12 bases left in between. This CDR3 has 15 amino acids. CDR1 is DFQATT and CDR2 is SNEGSKA in the germline V gene (reference sequence). CDR3 protein: CSARGQNPYQETQYF. The CDR3 DNA reads as TGCAGTGCTAGAGGACAGAATCCGTACCAAGAGACCCAGTACTTC.

This clonotype was observed many times. V and J are TRBV7-9 and TRBJ1-1; a weak D match, TRBD1 (6 bases). The CDR3 is 15 amino acids. Per germline, CDR1 SEHNR and CDR2 FQNEAQ (reference sequence). Trimming removed 2 bases at V and 0 bases at J, with 10 bases between. The CDR3 spells CASSLRGDMNTEAFF. The CDR3 coding sequence is TGTGCCAGCAGCTTAAGGGGGGATATGAACACTGAAGCTTTCTTT.